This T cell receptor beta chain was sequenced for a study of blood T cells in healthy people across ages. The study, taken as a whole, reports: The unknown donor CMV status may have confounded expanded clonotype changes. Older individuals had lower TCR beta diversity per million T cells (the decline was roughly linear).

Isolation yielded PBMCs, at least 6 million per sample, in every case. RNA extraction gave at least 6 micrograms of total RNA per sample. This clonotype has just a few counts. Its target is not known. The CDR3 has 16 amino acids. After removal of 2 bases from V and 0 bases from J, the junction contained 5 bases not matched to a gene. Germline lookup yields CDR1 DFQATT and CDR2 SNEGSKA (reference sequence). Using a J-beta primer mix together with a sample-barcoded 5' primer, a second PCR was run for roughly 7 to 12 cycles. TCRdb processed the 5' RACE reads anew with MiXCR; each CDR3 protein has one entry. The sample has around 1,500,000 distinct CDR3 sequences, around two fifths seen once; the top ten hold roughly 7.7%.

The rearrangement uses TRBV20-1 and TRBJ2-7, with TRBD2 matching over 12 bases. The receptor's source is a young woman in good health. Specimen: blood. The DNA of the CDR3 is TGCAGTGCTAGAAGGACTAGCGGGGAGGACTCCTACGAGCAGTACTTC. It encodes CSARRTSGEDSYEQYF.